A single sample gave rise to the 26 T cell receptor beta chains below, sequenced in a study of T and B cells in COVID-19 patients. Blood genomic DNA input for TRB amplification was about 250-500 ng. BIOMED2 TRB-A/B primer pools were used in multiplex TRB PCR. Each CDR3 protein is one row after TCRdb ran MiXCR on the multiplex PCR reads. The data contain around 9,000 distinct CDR3 sequences, approximately 33% of them singletons. Source material: blood. The receptors shown here come from a human donor who had recovered from COVID-19.

This chain joins TRBV18 and TRBJ1-5, with a tentative D call TRBD1 (6 bases). In germline, CDR1 is KGHSH, CDR2 LQKENI. V was shortened by 5 bases and J by 10 bases, with 18 bases between the two germline ends. This CDR3 spans 14 amino acids. In DNA, the CDR3 is TGTGCCAGCTCAGAGAACACCGGGGGCGAACCCCAGCATTTT. This translates into CASSENTGGEPQHF.

The chain carries TRBV29-1 and TRBJ2-3; 9 bases fit TRBD2. Losses at the gene ends were 1 base for V and 4 bases for J; bases not matched to a gene: 3. The V gene's germline CDR1 is SQVTM and CDR2 ANQGSEA. CDR3 length: 14 residues. CDR3 nucleotides: TGCAGCGTTGAAGCGGCTAGCGGGGCAGATACGCAGTATTTT. This codes for CSVEAASGADTQYF.

The chain joins TRBV7-2 to TRBJ1-3; D gene ambiguous. The ends were cut back, 2 bases at V and 0 bases at J, with 5 bases in the middle. The length of the CDR3 is 14 residues. Germline values: CDR1 SGHTA, CDR2 FQGNSA. CDR3 region: CASSLLRSGNTIYF. The DNA for the CDR3 is TGTGCCAGCAGCTTATTACGCTCTGGAAACACCATATATTTT. The variable domain in full, with the rest retrieved from reference TRBV7-2 and TRBJ1-3, is GAGVSQSPSNKVTEKGKDVELRCDPISGHTALYWYRQSLGQGLEFLIYFQGNSAPDKSGLPSDRFSAERTGGSVSTLTIQRTQQEDSAVYLCASSLLRSGNTIYFGEGSWLTVV.

In the case of this clonotype: A single base separates this from a much larger clone, so it may be a read error. V gene TRBV6-1 combines with J gene TRBJ2-7; possibly TRBD2 for D (5 bases). Trimming took off 8 bases at V and 6 bases at J, with 20 bases between the two ends. The CDR3 contains 14 residues. The germline gives CDR1 MNHNS, CDR2 SASEGT. CDR3 DNA sequence: TGTGCCAGCCGCCAGGTAGAGGGTCGGAGCGAGCAGTACTTC. Protein sequence: CASRQVEGRSEQYF.

This clonotype has just a few counts. The V gene is TRBV6-1, the J gene TRBJ2-2; 9 bases are a match to TRBD2. This CDR3 has 19 residues. Unmatched junction bases numbered 14, after V lost 0 bases and J lost 6 bases. Per the germline V gene, CDR1 is MNHNS and CDR2 is SASEGT. The CDR3 reads CASSEAPKTSAGGPGELFF. The DNA of the CDR3 is TGTGCCAGCAGTGAAGCTCCAAAGACTAGTGCGGGGGGGCCCGGGGAGCTGTTTTTT.

V and J are TRBV6-5 and TRBJ1-1; D is ambiguous. This CDR3 is built from 12 residues. The germline CDR1 and CDR2 sequences are MNHEY and SVGAGI. V dropped 4 bases and J dropped 3 bases, with 6 bases sitting between them. CDR3: CASSLDHTEAFF. Written as DNA, the CDR3 is TGTGCCAGCAGTTTAGACCACACTGAAGCTTTCTTT.

This clonotype is medium-sized (0.01 to 0.1%) in the sample. This chain connects TRBV19 to TRBJ2-7; 8 nucleotides align to TRBD1. CDR1 is LNHDA, CDR2 SQIVND, per germline (reference sequence). The CDR3 sequence is 13 residues long. After removal of 8 bases from V and 2 bases from J, the junction contained 5 bases not matched to a gene. CDR3 loop: CASRQGSTYEQYF. CDR3 coding DNA: TGTGCCAGTCGACAGGGGTCGACCTACGAGCAGTACTTC.

The chain joins TRBV29-1 to TRBJ1-1, with TRBD1 matching 10 bases. V lost 4 bases, J lost 1 base, and 12 bases stayed unmatched. The CDR3 covers 17 residues. Germline assignment: CDR1 SQVTM and CDR2 ANQGSEA. CDR3 amino acids: CSVAAGTGEPSNTEAFF. The CDR3 DNA reads TGCAGCGTTGCGGCCGGGACAGGGGAGCCTTCGAACACTGAAGCTTTCTTT.

This clonotype counts as medium-sized. The gene calls are TRBV15 and TRBJ1-5; 7 positions agree with TRBD1. This CDR3 is built from 16 residues. The germline V gene has CDR1 LNHNV and CDR2 YYDKDF (reference sequence). The V gene end was trimmed by 0 bases and the J gene end by 1 base; junction bases not matched to a gene: 3. CDR3 sequence reads: CATSRDAGGSNQPQHF. In nucleotides, the CDR3 is TGTGCCACCAGCAGAGATGCAGGGGGAAGCAATCAGCCCCAGCATTTT.

This clonotype showed up just a few times. The genes are TRBV27 and TRBJ2-1; a weak D match, TRBD1 (6 bases). CDR1 is MNHEY and CDR2 is SMNVEV in the germline V gene (reference sequence). V lost 3 bases, J lost 0 bases, and 15 bases lay in between. The CDR3 runs to 17 residues. CDR3 bases: TGTGCCAGCAGTTTCCAAACTACAGGGAGCTCCTACAATGAGCAGTTCTTC. It is translated as CASSFQTTGSSYNEQFF.

This chain uses TRBV19 with TRBJ1-5, with 7 bases that match TRBD1. Trimming cost V 4 bases and J 3 bases; bases outside gene matches: 3. The CDR3 loop spans 14 amino acids. Germline CDR1 reads LNHDA; CDR2 reads SQIVND (reference sequence). The CDR3 sequence is CASSSGTVNQPQHF. CDR3 bases: TGTGCCAGTAGTAGTGGGACAGTCAATCAGCCCCAGCATTTT.

This clonotype was seen a few times. The CDR3 protein is CSARGGTGNTGELFF. DNA for the CDR3: TGCAGTGCCCGGGGCGGGACAGGGAACACCGGGGAGCTGTTTTTT. The V call is TRBV20-1, the J call TRBJ2-2; TRBD1 matches 8 bases. The germline CDR1 and CDR2 sequences are DFQATT and SNEGSKA (reference sequence). V trimming: 6 bases; J trimming: 1 base; junction bases outside the gene matches: 7. The CDR3 consists of 15 residues.

This rearrangement joins TRBV20-1 to TRBJ1-2; D is undetermined. CDR3 length: 14 amino acids. Per germline, CDR1 DFQATT and CDR2 SNEGSKA (reference sequence). Trimming took 3 bases from V and 5 from J, leaving 16 bases between them. CDR3 DNA sequence: TGCAGTGCTAGTGCCAGGCCTAAAAGTTATGGCTACACCTTC. Its translation: CSASARPKSYGYTF.

The chain couples TRBV6-1 to TRBJ2-7; 7 positions match TRBD1. V lost 0 bases and J lost 5; bases outside the gene matches: 7. The CDR3 extends over 15 amino acids. CDR1 is MNHNS and CDR2 is SASEGT in the germline V gene. This CDR3 is CASSEAGDRADEQYF. The CDR3 coding sequence is TGTGCCAGCAGTGAAGCCGGAGACAGGGCGGACGAGCAGTACTTC.

This clonotype is medium-sized in the sample. The chain employs TRBV19 and TRBJ1-2; D ambiguous. Germline V gene data show CDR1 as LNHDA and CDR2 as SQIVND (reference sequence). Trimming stripped 1 base from V and 7 bases from J, with 10 bases between. There are 13 residues in the CDR3. Written as DNA, the CDR3 is TGTGCCAGTAGTATAGGGAGGGAGGCTGGCTACACCTTC. Residues: CASSIGREAGYTF.

Details on this clonotype: A much larger clone differs from this one at a single base, so this may be a read error. V gene TRBV5-6 combines with J gene TRBJ2-1; D is unresolved. Germline V gene data show CDR1 as SGHDT and CDR2 as YYEEEE. This CDR3 comprises 12 residues. CDR3 amino acids: CPSSLTVGEQFF. The CDR3 DNA reads as TGTCCCAGCAGCTTGACGGTTGGTGAGCAGTTCTTC.

By share, this clonotype ranks as medium-sized. The chain recombines TRBV19 with TRBJ1-6; D not certain. CDR3 length equals 17 residues. Trimming stripped 3 bases from V and 0 bases from J, with 12 bases between. Germline V gene lookup returns CDR1 LNHDA and CDR2 SQIVND (reference sequence). The CDR3 bases are TGTGCCAGTAGTATCCGTCGGCAGAGCTCCTATAATTCACCCCTCCACTTT. As protein: CASSIRRQSSYNSPLHF.

This clonotype is classed as medium-sized. The gene calls are TRBV5-6 and TRBJ2-7; D is undetermined. CDR1 and CDR2 from the germline V gene are SGHDT and YYEEEE. CDR3 length equals 14 residues. The V and J ends lost 1 base and 6 bases respectively, with 14 bases between them. DNA of the CDR3: TGTGCCAGCAGCTTGTATGGCCCCGTTGTCGAGCAGTACTTC. Translating it yields CASSLYGPVVEQYF.

The chain is built from TRBV5-4 and TRBJ2-3, with D hard to call. The V gene lost 0 bases and the J gene lost 6 bases, with 17 bases spanning the gap. The CDR3 covers 16 residues. Germline-derived CDR1 and CDR2 are SGHNT and YYREEE (reference sequence). CDR3 loop: CASSLVGNRKKDTQYF. The CDR3 DNA is TGTGCCAGCAGCTTGGTAGGGAACCGAAAGAAGGATACGCAGTATTTT. Combining the CDR3 with reference TRBV5-4 and TRBJ2-3 gives the whole variable domain ETGVTQSPTHLIKTRGQQVTLRCSSQSGHNTVSWYQQALGQGPQFIFQYYREEENGRGNFPPRFSGLQFPNYSSELNVNALELDDSALYLCASSLVGNRKKDTQYFGPGTRLTVL.

The sample holds a few counts of this clonotype. This rearrangement joins TRBV27 to TRBJ1-3; 10 bases agree with TRBD1. CDR1 and CDR2 (germline): MNHEY, SMNVEV (reference sequence). V dropped 5 bases and J dropped 7; count of bases not matched to a gene: 8. The CDR3 totals 15 residues. The CDR3 DNA reads TGTGCCAGCAGTCTCCGTCGGGACAGGGGTAACACCATATATTTT. Its translation: CASSLRRDRGNTIYF.

The chain combines TRBV12-3 or TRBV12-4 with TRBJ1-2, with D unresolved. The CDR3 is made up of 12 amino acids. Trimming cost V 6 bases and J 7 bases, with 12 bases left between them. In nucleotides, the CDR3 is TGTGCCAGCAGGCCTACCCACGGTGGCTACACCTTC. It specifies CASRPTHGGYTF.

By sample share, this clonotype is medium-sized. The rearrangement uses TRBV5-4 and TRBJ2-3, with D unresolved. There are 15 residues in the CDR3. Germline V lookup: CDR1 SGHNT, CDR2 YYREEE (reference sequence). The V and J ends lost 0 bases and 0 bases respectively, with 8 bases between them. CDR3: CASSLADASTDTQYF. CDR3 coding DNA: TGTGCCAGCAGCTTGGCCGATGCCAGCACAGATACGCAGTATTTT.

Notes on this clonotype: The germline gene is not matched at one end of the junction; a read error may be the cause. The chain joins TRBV18 to TRBJ2-3; TRBD2 agrees at 7 bases. CDR1 and CDR2 (germline): KGHSH, LQKENI. The CDR3 contains 14 residues. The DNA of the CDR3 is TGTGCCAACTCACCACCGGGCGGGGGTAATACGCAGTATTTT. It translates to CANSPPGGGNTQYF. Full variable domain (rest looked up from reference TRBV18 and TRBJ2-3): NAGVMQNPRHLVRRRGQEARLRCSPMKGHSHVYWYRQLPEEGLKFMVYLQKENIIDESGMPKERFSAEFPKEGPSILRIQQVVRGDSAAYFCANSPPGGGNTQYFGPGTRLTVL.

Notes on this clonotype: Its ends do not fully match the called genes, so a read error is possible. The chain is built from TRBV15 and TRBJ2-1; 8 bases agree with TRBD2. The CDR3 spans 15 residues. The germline CDR1 and CDR2 sequences are LNHNV and YYDKDF (reference sequence). This chain's CDR3 is CTTSRSGGGPSGQFF. The CDR3 nucleotides read TGTACCACCAGCAGATCGGGCGGGGGGCCTAGTGGGCAGTTCTTC.

The V gene is TRBV7-6, the J gene TRBJ2-2; D is possibly TRBD1 (6 bases). The CDR3 contains 15 residues. Germline V CDR1 and CDR2: SGHVS, FNYEAQ. V lost 5 bases and J lost 2, with 12 bases in between. The CDR3 protein is CASSQGTHNTGELFF. DNA of the CDR3: TGTGCCAGCAGCCAAGGGACACATAACACCGGGGAGCTGTTTTTT.

The chain is built from TRBV19 and TRBJ2-1; the D gene is possibly TRBD2 (7 bases). The CDR3 length is 15 residues. The germline V gene has CDR1 LNHDA and CDR2 SQIVND (reference sequence). V was cut by 5 bases and J by 7 bases, with 18 bases left in between. The CDR3 is CASSLGGGPRNEQFF. The CDR3 bases are TGTGCCAGTAGTCTGGGGGGGGGGCCCCGGAATGAGCAGTTCTTC.